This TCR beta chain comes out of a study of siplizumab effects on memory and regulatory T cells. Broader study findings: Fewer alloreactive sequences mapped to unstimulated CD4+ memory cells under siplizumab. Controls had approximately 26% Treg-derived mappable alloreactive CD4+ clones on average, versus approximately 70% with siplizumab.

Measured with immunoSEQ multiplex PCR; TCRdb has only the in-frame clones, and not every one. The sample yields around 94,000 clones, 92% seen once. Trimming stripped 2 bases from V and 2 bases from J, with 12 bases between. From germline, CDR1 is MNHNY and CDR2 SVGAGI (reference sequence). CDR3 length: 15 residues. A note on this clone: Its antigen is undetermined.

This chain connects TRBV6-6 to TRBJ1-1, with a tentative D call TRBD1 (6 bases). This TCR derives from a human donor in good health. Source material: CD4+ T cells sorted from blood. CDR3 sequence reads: CASSYAGTPNTEAFF. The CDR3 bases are TGTGCCAGCAGTTACGCCGGGACACCAAACACTGAAGCTTTCTTT.